A selection of T cell receptor beta chains follows, all from one sample in a study of blood T cell repertoires in COVID-19. The assay was immunoSEQ multiplex PCR, and TCRdb's table has in-frame clones only and misses some. The sample carries around 95,000 clones, about 83% recorded once. What was sequenced was peripheral blood. The receptors stem from a human donor in a cohort sampled during active COVID-19. CDR3s include the opening cysteine and the closing phenylalanine or tryptophan. D genes are given only for firm matches. Some rows have no size entry. The others give once, few or many, or a class for an expanded clone.

>TRBJ1-4|TRBD1|TRBV19|NA
CASSARPGQPHEKLFF
TGTGCCAGTAGTGCAAGACCGGGACAGCCCCATGAAAAACTGTTTTTT
>TRBJ1-2|TRBD1|TRBV19|once
CASPPRRDREDYGYTF
TGTGCCAGTCCTCCGCGCCGGGACAGGGAAGACTATGGCTACACCTTC
>TRBJ1-4|NA|TRBV7-2|NA
CASSPQTNEKLFF
TGTGCCAGCAGCCCCCAGACTAATGAAAAACTGTTTTTT
>TRBJ1-2|TRBD1|TRBV6-5|NA
CASSRATGNYGYTF
TGTGCCAGCAGTAGAGCGACAGGGAACTATGGCTACACCTTC
>TRBJ2-6|TRBD2|TRBV3-1/TRBV3-2|NA
CASSRTSGVGVGANVLTF
TGTGCCAGCAGCCGGACTAGCGGGGTAGGAGTTGGGGCCAACGTCCTGACTTTC
>TRBJ2-5|TRBD1|TRBV9|NA
CASSVRDRGETQYF
TGTGCCAGCAGCGTAAGGGACAGGGGTGAGACCCAGTACTTC
>TRBJ2-2|TRBD1|TRBV5-4|NA
CASSLTGGTGELFF
TGTGCCAGCAGCTTGACAGGGGGCACCGGGGAGCTGTTTTTT
>TRBJ1-5|NA|TRBV7-2|NA
CASSLMANQPQHF
TGTGCCAGCAGCTTAATGGCCAATCAGCCCCAGCATTTT
>TRBJ1-4|NA|TRBV4-3|NA
CASSQVGGPSSNEKLFF
TGCGCCAGCAGCCAAGTTGGCGGCCCAAGCAGTAATGAAAAACTGTTTTTT
>TRBJ1-2|NA|TRBV5-1|NA
CASSLPGNDGYTF
TGCGCCAGCAGCTTGCCCGGGAATGATGGCTACACCTTC
>TRBJ2-1|NA|TRBV7-2|NA
CASSRRTEEQFF
TGTGCCAGCAGCCGACGGACAGAAGAGCAGTTCTTC
>TRBJ2-5|TRBD2|TRBV7-2|NA
CASSLASTSSETQYF
TGTGCCAGCAGCTTAGCCTCGACTAGCTCGGAGACCCAGTACTTC
>TRBJ1-2|TRBD1|TRBV7-6|NA
CASSLGTGMYGYTF
TGTGCCAGCAGCTTGGGGACAGGGATGTATGGCTACACCTTC
>TRBJ1-4|TRBD1|TRBV7-9|NA
CASSLGQGINEKLFF
TGTGCCAGCAGCTTGGGACAGGGCATTAATGAAAAACTGTTTTTT
>TRBJ1-3|TRBD1|TRBV29-1|once
CSVEKTGNSGNTIYF
TGCAGCGTTGAAAAGACAGGGAACTCTGGAAACACCATATATTTT
>TRBJ2-3|TRBD2|TRBV19|NA
CASSPGLATPLTDTQYF
TGTGCCAGTAGTCCGGGACTAGCCACCCCCCTCACAGATACGCAGTATTTT
>TRBJ2-7|TRBD2|TRBV19|NA
CASSVGLAGIYEQYF
TGTGCCAGTAGTGTTGGACTAGCGGGGATCTACGAGCAGTACTTC
>TRBJ2-7|NA|TRBV5-1|NA
CASSFGDYEQYF
TGCGCCAGCAGCTTTGGAGACTACGAGCAGTACTTC
>TRBJ2-5|TRBD2|TRBV6-5|NA
CASRRTSGGKTQYF
TGTGCCAGCAGACGGACTAGCGGGGGAAAGACCCAGTACTTC
>TRBJ2-7|NA|TRBV7-2|NA
CASSFQNFGQQYF
TGTGCCAGCAGCTTTCAGAACTTTGGGCAGCAGTACTTC
>TRBJ1-1|NA|TRBV5-5|NA
CASSLLAENTEAFF
TGTGCCAGCAGCTTGTTAGCAGAGAACACTGAAGCTTTCTTT
>TRBJ1-1|NA|TRBV11-3|NA
CASSEGAGVNTEAFF
TGTGCCAGCAGCGAAGGGGCAGGGGTGAACACTGAAGCTTTCTTT
>TRBJ2-1|NA|TRBV2|NA
CASVRRFDNEQFF
TGTGCCAGCGTCCGCAGATTCGACAATGAGCAGTTCTTC
>TRBJ1-2|NA|TRBV18|NA
CASSGTGLTNYGYTF
TGTGCCAGCTCAGGTACAGGTCTTACTAACTATGGCTACACCTTC
>TRBJ1-5|NA|TRBV6-2/TRBV6-3|NA
CASSYLNQPQHF
TGTGCCAGCAGTTACCTAAATCAGCCCCAGCATTTT
>TRBJ1-5|TRBD1|TRBV7-9|few
CASSLVDRGSNQPQHF
TGTGCCAGCAGCTTAGTCGACAGGGGTAGCAATCAGCCCCAGCATTTT
>TRBJ2-5|TRBD1|TRBV5-1|few
CASSPGQGAETQYF
TGCGCCAGCAGCCCGGGACAGGGGGCAGAGACCCAGTACTTC
>TRBJ2-7|NA|TRBV23-1|NA
CASSQRRAGALPYEQYF
TGCGCCAGCAGTCAAAGGCGGGCAGGCGCCTTACCCTACGAGCAGTACTTC
>TRBJ1-6|NA|TRBV30|NA
CAWGHKNSPLHF
TGTGCCTGGGGACACAAGAATTCACCCCTCCACTTT
>TRBJ1-2|NA|TRBV7-8|NA
CASSLVGAGSYTF
TGTGCCAGCAGCTTAGTGGGCGCAGGAAGCTACACCTTC
>TRBJ1-3|TRBD1|TRBV19|NA
CASSDPGQGFPGNTIYF
TGTGCCAGTTCTGATCCGGGACAGGGTTTTCCTGGAAACACCATATATTTT
>TRBJ1-3|TRBD1|TRBV5-4|NA
CATTTTGTGNTIYF
TGTGCCACCACAACGACAGGGACTGGAAACACCATATATTTT
>TRBJ1-1|NA|TRBV7-9|NA
CASSLSYTEAFF
TGTGCCAGCAGCTTATCTTACACTGAAGCTTTCTTT
>TRBJ2-3|NA|TRBV29-1|NA
CSVEVDFTDTQYF
TGCAGCGTTGAAGTCGACTTCACAGATACGCAGTATTTT
>TRBJ1-1|TRBD1|TRBV6-5|NA
CASSRSQGEAEAFF
TGTGCCAGCAGTCGTTCCCAGGGGGAGGCTGAAGCTTTCTTT
>TRBJ1-4|NA|TRBV11-2|NA
CASSLRGATNEKLFF
TGTGCCAGCAGCTTACGTGGAGCAACTAATGAAAAACTGTTTTTT
>TRBJ2-1|NA|TRBV2|NA
CASSDMRLAGGNEQFF
TGTGCCAGCAGTGATATGCGGCTAGCAGGAGGCAATGAGCAGTTCTTC
>TRBJ1-2|NA|TRBV7-2|NA
CASSLERNRGYTF
TGTGCCAGCAGCTTAGAGAGGAATAGGGGCTACACCTTC
>TRBJ1-1|NA|TRBV3-1/TRBV3-2|NA
CASSQLQGNTEAFF
TGTGCCAGCAGCCAACTACAGGGAAACACTGAAGCTTTCTTT
>TRBJ2-3|TRBD2|TRBV14|NA
CASSHATGGGTDTQYF
TGTGCCAGCAGCCACGCAACGGGGGGGGGCACAGATACGCAGTATTTT
>TRBJ1-3|NA|TRBV6-5|NA
CASSSLGGSGNTIYF
TGTGCCAGCAGTTCCCTAGGGGGCTCTGGAAACACCATATATTTT
>TRBJ1-1|NA|TRBV7-2|once
CASSLGGSGTEAFF
TGTGCCAGCAGCCTTGGGGGGTCGGGCACTGAAGCTTTCTTT
>TRBJ1-5|NA|TRBV5-1|few
CASSLGGSGNQPQHF
TGCGCCAGCAGCTTGGGCGGGAGCGGCAATCAGCCCCAGCATTTT
>TRBJ2-2|NA|TRBV5-1|once
CASSLASTGAGELFF
TGCGCCAGCAGCTTGGCCAGCACTGGAGCCGGGGAGCTGTTTTTT
>TRBJ1-4|TRBD1|TRBV2|few
CASTWTGTYEKLFF
TGTGCCAGCACATGGACAGGGACGTATGAAAAACTGTTTTTT
>TRBJ1-3|TRBD1|TRBV10-3|NA
CAISDGGGLSGNTIYF
TGTGCCATCAGTGACGGAGGGGGCCTCTCTGGAAACACCATATATTTT
>TRBJ2-6|TRBD2|TRBV5-1|NA
CASSLALAGAGANVLTF
TGCGCCAGCAGCTTGGCCCTCGCGGGGGCTGGGGCCAACGTCCTGACTTTC
>TRBJ2-5|NA|TRBV5-1|NA
CASNPLAGGPTQYF
TGCGCCAGCAACCCACTCGCAGGGGGGCCGACCCAGTACTTC
>TRBJ1-2|TRBD1|TRBV30|NA
CAWMGQGGGYTF
TGTGCCTGGATGGGGCAGGGGGGCGGCTACACCTTC
>TRBJ1-2|TRBD1|TRBV5-3|NA
CARSLIALLPGQLFYGYTF
TGTGCCAGAAGCCTAATTGCTTTGCTCCCGGGACAGCTTTTCTATGGCTACACCTTC
>TRBJ2-1|TRBD2|TRBV6-2/TRBV6-3|NA
CASSPTSGGAYNEQFF
TGTGCCAGCAGCCCGACTAGCGGGGGGGCCTACAATGAGCAGTTCTTC
>TRBJ2-1|NA|TRBV7-2|once
CASYEDRYSYNEQFF
TGTGCCAGCTACGAAGACAGGTACTCCTACAATGAGCAGTTCTTC
>TRBJ1-2|TRBD1|TRBV12-3/TRBV12-4|NA
CASSRTGDGGYTF
TGTGCCAGCAGCCGCACAGGGGACGGGGGCTACACCTTC